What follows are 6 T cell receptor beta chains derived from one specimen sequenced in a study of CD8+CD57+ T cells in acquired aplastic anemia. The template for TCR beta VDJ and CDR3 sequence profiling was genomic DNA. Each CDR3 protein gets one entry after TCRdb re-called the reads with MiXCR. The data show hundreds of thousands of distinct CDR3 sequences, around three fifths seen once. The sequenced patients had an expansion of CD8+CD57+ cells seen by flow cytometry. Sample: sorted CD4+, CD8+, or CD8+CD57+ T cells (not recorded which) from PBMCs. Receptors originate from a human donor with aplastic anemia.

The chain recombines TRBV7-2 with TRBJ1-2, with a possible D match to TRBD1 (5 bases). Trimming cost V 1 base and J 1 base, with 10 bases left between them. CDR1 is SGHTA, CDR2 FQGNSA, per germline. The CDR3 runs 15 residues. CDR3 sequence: CASSLENGGNYGYTF. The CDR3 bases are TGTGCCAGCAGCTTAGAGAACGGGGGTAACTATGGCTACACCTTC.

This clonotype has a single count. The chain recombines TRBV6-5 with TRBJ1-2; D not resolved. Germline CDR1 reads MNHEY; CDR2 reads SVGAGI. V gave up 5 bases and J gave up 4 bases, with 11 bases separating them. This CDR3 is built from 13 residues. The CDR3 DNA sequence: TGTGCCAGCAGTGAGAGGTGGAGCTATGGCTACACCTTC. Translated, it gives CASSERWSYGYTF.

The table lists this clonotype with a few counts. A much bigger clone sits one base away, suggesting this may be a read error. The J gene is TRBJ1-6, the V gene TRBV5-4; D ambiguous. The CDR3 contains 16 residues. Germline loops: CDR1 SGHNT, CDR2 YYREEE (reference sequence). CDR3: CASSTGREAYNPPLHF. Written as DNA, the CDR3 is TGTGCCAGCAGTACCGGGAGAGAAGCTTATAATCCACCCCTCCACTTT.

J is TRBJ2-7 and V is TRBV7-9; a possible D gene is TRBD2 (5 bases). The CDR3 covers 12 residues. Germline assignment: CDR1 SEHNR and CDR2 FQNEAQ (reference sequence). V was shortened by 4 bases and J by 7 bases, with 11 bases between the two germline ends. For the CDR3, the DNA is TGTGCCAGCAGCTCCATCAGAGGGGAGCAGTACTTC. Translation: CASSSIRGEQYF.

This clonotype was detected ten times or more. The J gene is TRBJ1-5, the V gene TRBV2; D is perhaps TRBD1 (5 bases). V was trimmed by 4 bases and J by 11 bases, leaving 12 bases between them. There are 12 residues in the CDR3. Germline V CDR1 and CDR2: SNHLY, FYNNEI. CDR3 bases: TGTGCCAGCAGTGTGGGGCCTGAGGCCCAGCATTTT. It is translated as CASSVGPEAQHF.

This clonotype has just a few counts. The CDR3 nucleotides are TGTGCCAGCAGCGTTGGGACGCTTCGGAACGAGCAGTACTTC. It is translated as CASSVGTLRNEQYF. The chain employs TRBV5-5 and TRBJ2-7, with D perhaps being TRBD1 or TRBD2 (5 bases each). The CDR3 totals 14 residues. CDR1 SGHKS and CDR2 YYEKEE come from the germline V gene (reference sequence). Trimming removed 4 bases from V and 5 bases from J, with 16 bases in between.